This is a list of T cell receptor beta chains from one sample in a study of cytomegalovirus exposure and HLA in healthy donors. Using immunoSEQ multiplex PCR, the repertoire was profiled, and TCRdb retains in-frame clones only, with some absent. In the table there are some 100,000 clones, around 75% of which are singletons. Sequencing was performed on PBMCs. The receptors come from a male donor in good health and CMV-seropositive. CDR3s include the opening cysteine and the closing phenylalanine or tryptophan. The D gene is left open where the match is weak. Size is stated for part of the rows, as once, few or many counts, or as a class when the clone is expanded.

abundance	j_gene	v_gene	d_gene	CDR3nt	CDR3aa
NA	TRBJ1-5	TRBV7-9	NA	TGTGCCAGCAGCCCAGGAGGAGGTCAGCCCCAGCATTTT	CASSPGGGQPQHF
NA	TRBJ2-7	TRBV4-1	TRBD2	TGCGCCAGCAGCCAAGAGCGGACTAGCGGGGGGGGTACTACCTACGAGCAGTACTTC	CASSQERTSGGGTTYEQYF
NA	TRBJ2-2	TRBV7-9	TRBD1	TGTGCCAGCAGCTCCCCGGGACAGTTCCTCACCGGGGAGCTGTTTTTT	CASSSPGQFLTGELFF
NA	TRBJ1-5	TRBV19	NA	TGTGCCAGTAGCGCAACAGGAGATAGCAATCAGCCCCAGCATTTT	CASSATGDSNQPQHF
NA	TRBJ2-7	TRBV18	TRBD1	TGTGCCAGCTCCCCCGGGACAGGGCCCTACGAGCAGTACTTC	CASSPGTGPYEQYF
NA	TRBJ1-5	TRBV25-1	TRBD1	TGTGCCAGCAGTGACGCGAAAGGGACAGATAATCAGCCCCAGCATTTT	CASSDAKGTDNQPQHF
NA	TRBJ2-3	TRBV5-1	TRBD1	TGCGCCAGCAGCGGGGACAGTAGCACAGATACGCAGTATTTT	CASSGDSSTDTQYF
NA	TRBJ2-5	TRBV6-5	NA	TGTGCCAGCAGTTACCCAATCGGGACCCAGTACTTC	CASSYPIGTQYF
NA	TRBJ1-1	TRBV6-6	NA	TGTGCCAGCAGTTACTACGAAGCCGCGAACACTGAAGCTTTCTTT	CASSYYEAANTEAFF
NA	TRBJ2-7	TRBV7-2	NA	TGTGCCAGCAGCCCGAGAGTGTCCTACGAGCAGTACTTC	CASSPRVSYEQYF
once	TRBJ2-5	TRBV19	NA	TGTGCCAGTAGCCCAACCGGAACAGGGTATTGGGAGACCCAGTACTTC	CASSPTGTGYWETQYF
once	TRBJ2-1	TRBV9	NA	TGTGCCAGCAGCGTAGATGGCGGGGCCAACAATGAGCAGTTCTTC	CASSVDGGANNEQFF
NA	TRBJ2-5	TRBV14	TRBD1	TGTGCCAGCAGCCGAGGGGGTCAGGGGGTTGGAGAGACCCAGTACTTC	CASSRGGQGVGETQYF
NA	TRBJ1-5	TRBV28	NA	TGTGCCAGCAGTGAACAGGGAAGGGGCTATAGCAATCAGCCCCAGCATTTT	CASSEQGRGYSNQPQHF
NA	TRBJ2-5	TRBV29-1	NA	TGCAGCGTTGAGGGGGGAAGAGAGACCCAGTACTTC	CSVEGGRETQYF
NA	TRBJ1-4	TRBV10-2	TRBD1	TGCGCCAGCCGTACAGGGGTAGGAAATGAAAAACTGTTTTTT	CASRTGVGNEKLFF
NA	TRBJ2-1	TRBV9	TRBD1	TGTGCCAGCAGCACGGGGACAGGGCACAATGAGCAGTTCTTC	CASSTGTGHNEQFF
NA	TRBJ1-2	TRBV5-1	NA	TGCGCCAGCAGCTTGGATGGAGCGGGGTACGATGGCTACACCTTC	CASSLDGAGYDGYTF
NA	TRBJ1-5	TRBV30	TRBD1	TGTGCCTGGACACAGGGGATCTATCAGCCCCAGCATTTT	CAWTQGIYQPQHF
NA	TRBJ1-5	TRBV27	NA	TGTGCCAGCAGATCGGGGGGCCAGCCCCAGCATTTT	CASRSGGQPQHF
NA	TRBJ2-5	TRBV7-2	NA	TGTGCCGGAAGAGGGGGTCTCCAAGAGACCCAGTACTTC	CAGRGGLQETQYF
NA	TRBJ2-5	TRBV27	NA	TGTGCCAGCAGTCCCCAGGGACAAGAGACCCAGTACTTC	CASSPQGQETQYF
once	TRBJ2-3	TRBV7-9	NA	TGTGCCAGCGGGCAGGGCACAGATACGCAGTATTTT	CASGQGTDTQYF
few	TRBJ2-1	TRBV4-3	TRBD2	TGCGCCAGCAGCCACGACCTTTCTAGCGGGGGGAACAATGAGCAGTTCTTC	CASSHDLSSGGNNEQFF
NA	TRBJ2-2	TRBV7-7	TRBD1	TGTGCCAGCAGCTCTTTATTTCCGGGACAGGCCACCGGGGAGCTGTTTTTT	CASSSLFPGQATGELFF
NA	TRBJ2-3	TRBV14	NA	TGTGCCAGCAGCCAAGATCGCCCCCCCTGGGCACATACGCAGTATTTT	CASSQDRPPWAHTQYF
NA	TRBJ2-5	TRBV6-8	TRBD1	TGTGCCAGGTCTTACGGGACAGTTTTAAGGACCCAGTACTTC	CARSYGTVLRTQYF
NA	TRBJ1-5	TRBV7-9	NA	TGTGCCAGCAGCACACAGGGTCACCCCCAGCATTTT	CASSTQGHPQHF
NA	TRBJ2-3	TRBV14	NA	TGTGCCAGCAGCCAGAGCCTTTGGGGCCTCACAGATACGCAGTATTTT	CASSQSLWGLTDTQYF
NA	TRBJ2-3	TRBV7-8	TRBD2	TGTGCCAGCAGCTTAGGGCGGACTAGCTGGGGCACAGATACGCAGTATTTT	CASSLGRTSWGTDTQYF
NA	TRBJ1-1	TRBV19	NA	TGTGCCAGTATTAGGGAGGAGGCTGAAGCTTTCTTT	CASIREEAEAFF
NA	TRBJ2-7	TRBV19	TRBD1	TGTGCCAGTAGTATTCGACAGGGGGCGACCTTAACGAAGAGTGAGCAGTACTTC	CASSIRQGATLTKSEQYF
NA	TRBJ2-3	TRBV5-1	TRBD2	TGCGCCAGCAGCTCGACTAGCGGGGAATTGGCAGATACGCAGTATTTT	CASSSTSGELADTQYF
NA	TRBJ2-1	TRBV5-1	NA	TGCGCCAGCAGCTCCAGGGGGGCGGAAAGCTCCTACAATGAGCAGTTCTTC	CASSSRGAESSYNEQFF
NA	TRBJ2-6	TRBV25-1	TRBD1	TGTGCCAGTGAATCGGGACAGGGGGCTGGGGCCAACGTCCTGACTTTC	CASESGQGAGANVLTF
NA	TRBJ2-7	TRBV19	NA	TGTGCCAGTAGTATCATCTGGGAGCCCTTCTACGAGCAGTACTTC	CASSIIWEPFYEQYF
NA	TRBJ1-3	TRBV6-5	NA	TGTGCCAGCAGTCGTCAAGGGGCCTCTGGAAACACCATATATTTT	CASSRQGASGNTIYF
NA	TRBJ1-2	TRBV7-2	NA	TGTGCCAGCAGCTCCTGGGCCTCCTATGGCTACACCTTC	CASSSWASYGYTF
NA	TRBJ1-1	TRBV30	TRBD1	TGTGCCTGGAGTGTAGGGACAGGGAACACTGAAGCTTTCTTT	CAWSVGTGNTEAFF
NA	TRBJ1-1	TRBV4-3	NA	TGCGCCAGCAGCCAAGAGCGGGACGGGGCTGAAGCTTTCTTT	CASSQERDGAEAFF
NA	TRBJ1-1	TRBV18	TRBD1	TGTGCCAGCTCACCAGAGACAGGGGGGACTGAAGCTTTCTTT	CASSPETGGTEAFF
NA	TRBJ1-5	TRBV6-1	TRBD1	TGTGCCAGCAGTGGGGGGACAGATGGGAATCAGCCCCAGCATTTT	CASSGGTDGNQPQHF
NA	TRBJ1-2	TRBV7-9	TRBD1	TGTGCCAGCAGCTTAGGACTCCGGACAGGTTTATATGGCTACACCTTC	CASSLGLRTGLYGYTF
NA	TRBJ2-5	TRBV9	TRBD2	TGTGCCAGCAGCGCCCCGATAGACGGGGGGGCGGACCAAGAGACCCAGTACTTC	CASSAPIDGGADQETQYF
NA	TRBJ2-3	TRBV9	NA	TGTGCCAGCAGCGTCGGGTCCCTCACAGATACGCAGTATTTT	CASSVGSLTDTQYF
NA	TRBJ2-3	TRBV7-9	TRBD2	TGTGCCAGCAGCGCTAGCGGGGGCACAGATACGCAGTATTTT	CASSASGGTDTQYF
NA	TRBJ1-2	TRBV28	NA	TGTGCCAGCTACTCGAACTATGGCTACACCTTC	CASYSNYGYTF
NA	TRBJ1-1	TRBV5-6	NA	TGTGCCAGCAGCTTGGGGCCCCATATGAACACTGAAGCTTTCTTT	CASSLGPHMNTEAFF